This entry is about one TCR beta chain. What antigen it recognizes has not been identified. No base qualities exist here, and no much larger clone lies one base off it. Receptors were amplified or captured by the immunoSEQ multiplex PCR assay. For the multiplex PCR, a mixture combining 60 forward primers for TCR Vbeta segments and 13 reverse primers for TCR Jbeta segments was used. A multiplex PCR assay on genomic DNA amplified the CDR3 region of rearranged TCR beta genes. The amplified TCR beta libraries were sequenced on the Illumina HiSeq System as 87-base-pair reads. Turning to the authors' computational methods: In a later analysis, about 80 million unique TCR beta chains were counted across the approximately 620 repertoires, and about 9.9 million of these chains were shared by at least two donors. Raw reads were error-corrected and collapsed into unique sequences by a nearest-neighbor algorithm in which closely related sequences were merged to remove PCR and sequencing errors. CDR3 sequences were aligned to IMGT reference sequences to assign V, D and J gene segments. For a sequence to be retained, at least a six-nucleotide match to both a V gene segment and a J gene segment was required. Rearrangements were classified as productive when the CDR3 lacked stop codons and remained in frame with V and J, and all other rearrangements were classified as non-productive. CDR3 was defined according to IMGT convention as the region running from the second conserved V-encoded cysteine to the conserved J-encoded phenylalanine. In an earlier analysis of around 600 of the donors, sequences lacking an unambiguous match to a single V gene segment were excluded. In an earlier analysis of approximately 560 of the donors, a V segment was called functional when productive rearrangements were above 56.7%, and segregating when the standard deviation between donors exceeded 5%. To diagnose cytomegalovirus status from the catalog of TCR beta chain sequences, a statistical classification framework was built. V and J gene assignment, in a later analysis, came from comparing TCR nucleotide sequences with IMGT/GENE-DB human TR gene sequences. A later analysis assigned CDR3 sequences and most-parsimonious VDJ recombination scenarios with the TCRdist pipeline. In a later analysis, every TCR beta chain was defined by the combination of its CDR3 amino acid sequence and its V-gene family, and reads without a unique V-gene family were dropped. To address suspected cross-contamination and a sequencing artifact, a later analysis removed approximately 600 highly shared, low-generation-probability nucleotide sequences. For each public chain, a later analysis derived a clonal expansion index from normalized ranks of inferred template counts within each repertoire. In a later analysis, generation probabilities were computed using a VDJ recombination model fitted to out-of-frame rearrangements, and the results were checked against IGoR. In a later analysis, hypergeometric tests were used to score TCR-TCR, TCR-HLA and TCR-CMV co-occurrence, with a repertoire-size bias correction applied to TCR pairs. In a later analysis, false discovery rates were estimated by permuting HLA or CMV assignments 20 times. In a later analysis, co-occurring TCRs were grouped using DBSCAN, with TCRdist sequence similarity added in when clustering inside HLA-allele-positive subsets. Repertoires with fewer than 30,000 or more than 120,000 public chains were left out of co-occurrence clustering, as were about 5 repertoires with anomalous nucleotide sharing. TCRdb mirrors the immuneACCESS table, restricted to in-frame sequences. Some clones are absent from its copies; in checked studies, under half trace to an unresolved V gene, and the reason for the others is unknown. V and J calls plus clone size are reproduced from that table; the DNA served to infer D and trimming. The sample contains under 200,000 clones, approximately 78% of them found a single time. 8.5% of the sample lies in the top ten.

These data belong to a study of cytomegalovirus exposure and HLA in healthy donors (dated by TCRdb to the late 2010s). General notes on the study: In an earlier analysis of fewer than 750 of the donors, around 300 Gb of sequence data and 95 million to 130 million unique TCR beta sequences from 150 million to 200 million T cells were reported. Approximately 330 gigabases of sequencing data and approximately 92 million unique TCR sequences made up an early release that covered approximately 700 HLA-typed donors. The genetic ancestry cluster associated with self-reported Caucasian donors included around four fifths of the roughly 400 genotyped donors. The study aimed to test whether cataloging public T cell receptors could reveal signatures of past pathogen exposure. The T cell repertoires of under 700 subjects were profiled by immunosequencing and related to cytomegalovirus serostatus. A separate validation cohort of 100 to 150 different subjects was used in addition to the 666-subject first cohort. To predict cytomegalovirus infection status, the study brought together high-throughput TCR immunosequencing, statistical association of individual TCRs with disease status, and machine learning. A later analysis re-examined previously published TCR beta repertoires from just over 650 donors and added high-resolution HLA genotyping to investigate patterns of TCR occurrence. Rather than drawing on any new phenotypic data, the later analysis identified candidate immune exposures from TCR beta sequences and the way those sequences occurred across donors. An earlier analysis of some 500 of the donors used high-throughput TCR beta sequencing to judge whether each TCR beta V gene segment behaved as functional or pseudogenic. Donor age, sex, ethnicity and CMV serostatus were collected together with the repertoire data. Genome-wide SNP genotypes for about 65% of the 666 donors were used in a later genetic analysis, which treated that subset as a discovery cohort. Every repertoire in the discovery cohort had been generated on one and the same sequencing platform. Class I and class II HLA loci were covered by the typing at four-digit resolution. The number of typed donors differed by locus: about 620-640 for A, B, C, DRB1 and DQB1; about 520 for DQA1; approximately 600 for DPA1; and about 470 for DPB1. Because of strong linkage in the cohort, four or five DR-DQ haplotypes were treated as single units for association and clustering. Among about 400 genotyped donors of the cohort, an average of roughly 230,000 unique TCR beta nucleotide sequences was sequenced per donor, of which 15% to 20% were non-productive. The paper's findings and limits, for the study overall: In a later analysis, HLA-associated TCR beta chains showed more clonal expansion and lower generation probabilities than non-associated chains that were equally common. Some IMGT-functional V segments, including TRBV6-2 and TRBV6-3, could not be told apart with the 87-base-pair reads, so those segments were excluded. In a later analysis, several top co-occurrence clusters were reported to appear linked to parvovirus B19, influenza, CMV and Epstein-Barr virus. The classifier was reported to diagnose cytomegalovirus status with high specificity and sensitivity in both the original cohort and the validation cohort. A cluster of highly shared sequence variants was judged likely to represent a technical artifact of the sequencing pipeline. In a later analysis, the rate of TCR association differed among HLA loci, with DRB1 alleles having the most associated TCRs and HLA-C alleles having the fewest. Most CMV-associated TCR beta chains appeared to be HLA-restricted in a later analysis, and the HLA associations seemed to be driven largely by CMV exposure. The cohort was sequenced for TCR beta chains only, and without alpha or paired-chain data the features that could be detected were limited. An association between a missense DCLRE1C variant and V-gene and J-gene trimming of TCR beta chains was found in a later genetic analysis and replicated in an independent cohort. The presence/absence analyses assumed that sequencing depth was roughly uniform across donors, and that assumption may not be true. The study listed approximately 150 TCR beta chains as associated with cytomegalovirus. The only immune exposure information available for the cohort was CMV serostatus. A further reported finding was that TCR beta sequences accurately predicted the HLA-A and HLA-B alleles for most subjects in the first cohort. A later analysis associated about 17,000 TCR beta sequences with specific HLA alleles at a false discovery rate of 0.05. It was suggested by the authors that the approach could potentially be generalized to other disease states and immunological phenotypes. In vitro tests confirmed that a few of the cytomegalovirus-associated TCR beta chains recognize cytomegalovirus antigens. About 17 rarely observed V segments, including chromosome 9 orphons, were excluded from the earlier analysis of some 590 of the donors because counts were too low. In an earlier analysis of more than 450 of the donors, most TCR beta V segments were observed in productive rearrangements about 87% or about 30% of the time, broadly matching IMGT annotations. Because some donors lacked HLA typing at each locus, the association tests relied only on the typed subset. Linkage disequilibrium might explain the correlated functional status among segregating V segments, but an unknown experimental factor could not be ruled out. While some public TCRs were present in many individuals, most TCR sequences turned up only very rarely across donors. When HLA alleles, especially DR and DQ, strongly co-occurred, attributing TCR associations to individual alleles was difficult. Compared with the 666-donor mean, donors in an Asian-associated ancestry cluster had fewer N-insertions in productive TCRs, according to a later genetic analysis.

Unmatched junction bases come to 4, with V trimmed by 3 bases and J by 6 bases. The CDR3 runs 13 amino acids, cysteine and phenylalanine included. The retained sequence is limited to the CDR3, 39 bases, with the frame set at the first base. CDR1 and CDR2 (MDHEN, SYDVKM) derive from the germline V gene. In total, roughly 670 healthy bone marrow donors made up the cohort. Cohort members were all nominally healthy when sampled, although unrecorded immune exposures were likely present. The donor was CMV seropositive and belonged to the group of about 290 seropositive cohort members. Every donor gave a peripheral blood sample, and the peripheral blood mononuclear cells from that sample were used for TCR beta sequencing. Genomic DNA extraction from the blood cell samples was performed with the Qiagen DNeasy Blood Extraction Kit.

The rearrangement joined TRBV28 to TRBJ2-7, with TRBD2 identical over 8 junction bases. The TCR originated in a male donor in good health and CMV-seropositive. Sequenced: PBMCs. The DNA sequence is TGTGCCAGCAGTTTCCCCGGGAGGGGCGAGCAGTACTTC. The encoded protein is CASSFPGRGEQYF. With the portions outside the CDR3 filled from the reference TRBV28 and TRBJ2-7 genes, the complete variable region becomes DVKVTQSSRYLVKRTGEKVFLECVQDMDHENMFWYRQDPGLGLRLIYFSYDVKMKEKGDIPEGYSVSREKKERFSLILESASTNQTSMYLCASSFPGRGEQYFGPGTRLTVT.